A single sample gave rise to the 29 T cell receptor beta chains below, sequenced in a study of T cells in localized non-small cell lung cancer. TCRdb keeps only in-frame clones here, not all; method: immunoSEQ multiplex PCR. The sample consists of around 30,000 clones, 80% to 95% of them appearing once. The sample in question was peripheral blood mononuclear cells, obtained before any cancer treatment. All receptors derive from a woman aged 40 to 75 with stage III lung adenocarcinoma.

The V gene is TRBV4-3, the J gene TRBJ2-1, with 8 bases aligning to TRBD2. With 4 bases clipped from V and 3 bases from J, the junction kept 2 bases outside the gene matches. Looked up from germline, CDR1 is LGHNA and CDR2 is YSLEER. The CDR3 loop spans 14 amino acids. The CDR3 sequence is CASSRTSNYNEQFF. DNA for the CDR3: TGCGCCAGCAGCCGGACTAGCAACTACAATGAGCAGTTCTTC.

V and J are TRBV7-9 and TRBJ2-1; D uncertain. V lost 4 bases, J lost 4 bases, and 5 bases lay in between. In germline, CDR1 is SEHNR, CDR2 FQNEAQ (reference sequence). The CDR3 spans 12 residues. CDR3 nucleotide sequence: TGTGCCAGCAGCTATGGTTACAATGAGCAGTTCTTC. Translating gives CASSYGYNEQFF.

The CDR3 loop reads CASSIRSGRAGEQFF. CDR3 nucleotides: TGTGCCAGCTCTATCCGTAGCGGGAGGGCCGGTGAGCAGTTCTTC. This chain joins TRBV18 and TRBJ2-1, with 11 bases lining up with TRBD2. Looked up from germline, CDR1 is KGHSH and CDR2 is LQKENI. The length of the CDR3 is 15 residues. J lost 9 bases, V lost 6 bases, and 10 bases had no gene match.

The rearrangement uses TRBV5-8 and TRBJ2-4, with D possibly matching TRBD1 (6 bases). Trimming cost V 4 bases and J 8 bases, with 13 bases left between them. The CDR3 is 13 amino acids. Germline V gene lookup returns CDR1 SGHTS and CDR2 YDEGEE. The CDR3 nucleotides are TGTGCCAGCAGCCAGGGGATCGGGGACATTCAGTACTTC. Translating it yields CASSQGIGDIQYF.

CDR3 loop: CASSESSGSWRTEAFF. The CDR3 nucleotides read TGTGCCAGCAGTGAGTCGTCCGGGTCCTGGCGGACTGAAGCTTTCTTT. This rearrangement joins TRBV25-1 to TRBJ1-1; D is unclear. The CDR3 has 16 amino acids. The V and J ends lost 3 bases and 5 bases respectively, with 19 bases between them. Per the germline V gene, CDR1 is MGHDK and CDR2 is SYGVNS.

V usage is TRBV7-2 and J usage is TRBJ2-5; D not resolved. Germline V gene lookup returns CDR1 SGHTA and CDR2 FQGNSA. CDR3 length: 12 residues. V was clipped by 2 bases and J by 5 bases, with 6 bases between them. The CDR3 sequence is CASSLQRETQYF. The CDR3 DNA follows: TGTGCCAGCAGCTTACAGAGGGAGACCCAGTACTTC.

The sample holds one count of this clone. This chain links TRBV7-9 with TRBJ2-3, with TRBD1 matching over 7 bases. V shed 4 bases, J shed 6 bases, and the junction held 10 bases outside the gene matches. This CDR3 has 15 residues. The germline gives CDR1 SEHNR, CDR2 FQNEAQ (reference sequence). The DNA for the CDR3 is TGTGCCAGCAGCTACACAGGGGAGTTAGCGGATACGCAGTATTTT. It translates to CASSYTGELADTQYF. The whole variable domain, remainder taken from reference TRBV7-9 and TRBJ2-3, is DTGVSQNPRHKITKRGQNVTFRCDPISEHNRLYWYRQTLGQGPEFLTYFQNEAQLEKSRLLSDRFSAERPKGSFSTLEIQRTEQGDSAMYLCASSYTGELADTQYFGPGTRLTVL.

This rearrangement joins TRBV2 to TRBJ1-4; possibly TRBD1 for D (5 bases). The CDR3 has 14 amino acids. The germline V gene has CDR1 SNHLY and CDR2 FYNNEI. Trimming pared 6 bases from V and 3 bases from J, leaving 11 bases between. This CDR3 reads CASRQVVSNEKLFF. CDR3 bases: TGTGCCAGCAGACAGGTCGTATCTAATGAAAAACTGTTTTTT.

The table lists this clone with a few counts. This chain connects TRBV19 to TRBJ1-5; 8 nucleotides agree with TRBD1. The germline gives CDR1 LNHDA, CDR2 SQIVND (reference sequence). The junction had 6 bases not matched to a gene; V was cut back by 3 bases and J by 5 bases. The CDR3 is 15 residues long. CDR3 region: CASSIGQGAYQPQHF. The CDR3 bases are TGTGCCAGTAGTATCGGGCAGGGGGCTTATCAGCCCCAGCATTTT.

The chain uses TRBV29-1 and TRBJ1-1; D perhaps matches TRBD1 (6 bases). The CDR3 is 14 residues long. Germline CDR1 and CDR2: SQVTM and ANQGSEA. V lost 4 bases and J 5 bases, leaving 17 bases between the germline ends. The CDR3 DNA follows: TGCAGCGTTGCAAGTCGGATTACAGGGACTGAAGCTTTCTTT. It translates to CSVASRITGTEAFF.

J is TRBJ1-5 and V is TRBV18; D gene unclear. The V and J ends lost 4 bases and 2 bases respectively, with 9 bases between them. Per germline, CDR1 KGHSH and CDR2 LQKENI. CDR3 size: 14 residues. The CDR3 spells CASSRESGNQPQHF. CDR3 nucleotide sequence: TGTGCCAGCTCACGAGAGTCTGGCAATCAGCCCCAGCATTTT.

This chain links TRBV27 with TRBJ1-4; D is possibly TRBD1 (5 bases). V was cut by 4 bases and J by 7 bases, with 16 bases left in between. The CDR3 is made up of 15 amino acids. Germline CDR1 and CDR2: MNHEY and SMNVEV (reference sequence). Here the CDR3 reads CASSWGPGRGEKLFF. In DNA, the CDR3 is TGTGCCAGCAGTTGGGGACCAGGAAGGGGTGAAAAACTGTTTTTT. Filled out from reference TRBV27 and TRBJ1-4, the complete variable domain reads EAQVTQNPRYLITVTGKKLTVTCSQNMNHEYMSWYRQDPGLGLRQIYYSMNVEVTDKGDVPEGYKVSRKEKRNFPLILESPSPNQTSLYFCASSWGPGRGEKLFFGSGTQLSVL.

This sequence joins TRBV4-3 and TRBJ1-1; unclear D gene. CDR1 is LGHNA, CDR2 YSLEER, per germline. This CDR3 spans 11 amino acids. The V gene lost 6 bases and the J gene lost 4 bases, with 6 bases spanning the gap. CDR3 region: CASRGPTEAFF. CDR3 nucleotide sequence: TGCGCCAGCAGGGGTCCCACTGAAGCTTTCTTT.

The V call is TRBV28, the J call TRBJ2-7; D remains ambiguous. The V gene lost 1 base and the J gene lost 0 bases, with 4 bases spanning the gap. Germline V CDR1 and CDR2: MDHEN, SYDVKM. The CDR3 length is 13 residues. The CDR3 loop reads CASSLFSSYEQYF. CDR3 DNA: TGTGCCAGCAGTTTATTTAGCTCCTACGAGCAGTACTTC.

This clone was seen only once. The genes are TRBV11-2 and TRBJ1-4; the D is unclear. Germline CDR1 and CDR2: SGHAT and FQNNGV. V was trimmed by 2 bases and J by 0 bases, leaving 7 bases between them. The CDR3 length is 15 residues. The CDR3 sequence: CASSLTLATNEKLFF. The CDR3 DNA follows: TGTGCCAGCAGCTTAACACTAGCAACTAATGAAAAACTGTTTTTT.

This clone has only one observation. This chain joins TRBV19 and TRBJ2-5; 9 bases agree with TRBD2. Germline V CDR1 and CDR2: LNHDA, SQIVND (reference sequence). The CDR3 is 16 amino acids. Trimming cost V 4 bases and J 5 bases; bases outside gene matches: 11. CDR3 sequence (DNA): TGTGCCAGTAGTAGAGACGCCGGGACTAGCCCTGAGACCCAGTACTTC. Translating it yields CASSRDAGTSPETQYF.

V and J are TRBV4-1 and TRBJ2-3, with no clear D. CDR3 length: 12 residues. Deletions cut 0 bases from V and 6 bases from J, with 4 bases between. Germline CDR1 and CDR2: MGHRA and YSYEKL. CDR3 residues: CASSQDGDTQYF. The CDR3 DNA follows: TGCGCCAGCAGCCAAGATGGGGATACGCAGTATTTT.

The V and J genes are TRBV6-5 and TRBJ1-2; D is unresolved. Trimming removed 2 bases at V and 3 bases at J, with 10 bases between. CDR1 is MNHEY and CDR2 is SVGAGI in the germline V gene. The CDR3 length is 14 residues. The CDR3 loop reads CASSYARRYYGYTF. CDR3 coding DNA: TGTGCCAGCAGTTACGCGAGGAGATACTATGGCTACACCTTC.

This clone occurred once. The CDR3 DNA follows: TGTGCCAGCAGCTTGGGCGGGAGCTCCTACAATGAGCAGTTCTTC. This sequence encodes CASSLGGSSYNEQFF. The V call is TRBV11-2, the J call TRBJ2-1; TRBD2 matches at 7 bases. V lost 3 bases, J lost 0 bases, and 2 bases stayed unmatched. CDR1 and CDR2 from the germline V gene are SGHAT and FQNNGV. The length of the CDR3 is 15 residues.

The J gene is TRBJ2-6, the V gene TRBV19, with D maybe TRBD1 (6 bases). Germline assignment: CDR1 LNHDA and CDR2 SQIVND (reference sequence). The V and J ends lost 2 bases and 2 bases respectively, with 7 bases between them. The CDR3 is made up of 15 amino acids. The CDR3 region is CASSIQGTGANVLTF. Here the CDR3 DNA reads TGTGCCAGTAGTATACAGGGGACTGGGGCCAACGTCCTGACTTTC.

The chain has TRBV2 and TRBJ1-4; D is undetermined. The V and J ends lost 0 bases and 8 bases respectively, with 10 bases between them. Germline V gene lookup returns CDR1 SNHLY and CDR2 FYNNEI. The length of the CDR3 is 14 residues. CDR3 in DNA: TGTGCCAGCAGTGAAGCTGGAAGGCGGGAAAAACTGTTTTTT. Its translation is CASSEAGRREKLFF.

The chain combines TRBV2 with TRBJ2-3; D is possibly TRBD1 or TRBD2 (5 bases each). V lost 7 bases and J lost 0, with 20 bases in between. Per the germline V gene, CDR1 is SNHLY and CDR2 is FYNNEI. The CDR3 spans 17 residues. DNA for the CDR3: TGTGCCAGCAACTCGAGGGGCGGATGGAGTAGCACAGATACGCAGTATTTT. Translating it yields CASNSRGGWSSTDTQYF.

The chain joins TRBV19 to TRBJ1-1; TRBD1 might be the D (5 bases). The V gene lost 7 bases and the J gene lost 4 bases, with 16 bases spanning the gap. CDR3 length: 14 residues. CDR1 is LNHDA, CDR2 SQIVND, per germline (reference sequence). The CDR3 region is CASNPGIGGTEAFF. CDR3 bases: TGTGCCAGTAATCCAGGGATTGGGGGCACTGAAGCTTTCTTT. The whole variable domain, filled in from reference TRBV19 and TRBJ1-1, reads DGGITQSPKYLFRKEGQNVTLSCEQNLNHDAMYWYRQDPGQGLRLIYYSQIVNDFQKGDIAEGYSVSREKKESFPLTVTSAQKNPTAFYLCASNPGIGGTEAFFGQGTRLTVV.

The CDR3 loop is CASSVSYPGNSGNTIYF. CDR3 DNA sequence: TGTGCCAGCAGCGTTTCTTACCCCGGCAACTCTGGAAACACCATATATTTT. The chain uses TRBV9 and TRBJ1-3, with D uncertain. With 2 bases removed from V and 0 bases from J, the gap between germline ends came to 15 bases. The CDR3 covers 17 residues. Germline assignment: CDR1 SGDLS and CDR2 YYNGEE. The full variable domain, rest sourced from reference TRBV9 and TRBJ1-3, is DSGVTQTPKHLITATGQRVTLRCSPRSGDLSVYWYQQSLDQGLQFLIQYYNGEERAKGNILERFSAQQFPDLHSELNLSSLELGDSALYFCASSVSYPGNSGNTIYFGEGSWLTVV.

The chain couples TRBV5-4 to TRBJ2-5; 10 bases are a match to TRBD2. Trimming at V came to 4 bases and at J to 5 bases, leaving 5 bases not matched to a gene. The CDR3 is 14 amino acids. The germline V gene has CDR1 SGHNT and CDR2 YYREEE (reference sequence). In DNA, the CDR3 is TGTGCCAGCAGCCCTAGCGGGGGTCTCGAGACCCAGTACTTC. Translating gives CASSPSGGLETQYF. The full variable domain, rest sourced from reference TRBV5-4 and TRBJ2-5, is ETGVTQSPTHLIKTRGQQVTLRCSSQSGHNTVSWYQQALGQGPQFIFQYYREEENGRGNFPPRFSGLQFPNYSSELNVNALELDDSALYLCASSPSGGLETQYFGPGTRLLVL.

The rearrangement links TRBV9 to TRBJ2-7, with 7 positions matching TRBD2. CDR3 length equals 15 residues. The germline CDR1 and CDR2 sequences are SGDLS and YYNGEE. V lost 1 base, J lost 7 bases, and 11 bases stayed unmatched. CDR3 sequence: CASSVRPSGLGEQYF. The CDR3 DNA follows: TGTGCCAGCAGCGTAAGGCCTAGCGGCTTGGGGGAGCAGTACTTC.

The chain uses TRBV7-2 and TRBJ2-3; TRBD2 aligns across 13 bases. J was trimmed by 4 bases and V by 5 bases; bases with no gene match: 12. The CDR3 extends over 18 amino acids. Germline V gives CDR1 SGHTA, CDR2 FQGNSA. In DNA form, the CDR3 reads TGTGCCAGCAGCGGAACCGGACTAGCGGGAGCTAGCGCAGATACGCAGTATTTT. It specifies CASSGTGLAGASADTQYF.

In its sample, this clone was seen once. This chain's CDR3 is CSVVAGAFDGELFF. CDR3 DNA: TGCAGCGTTGTAGCGGGAGCTTTTGACGGGGAGCTGTTTTTT. The rearrangement uses TRBV29-1 and TRBJ2-2, with 9 nucleotides matching TRBD2. There are 14 residues in the CDR3. In germline, CDR1 is SQVTM, CDR2 ANQGSEA. The V segment lost 4 bases and the J segment 7 bases; nucleotides outside the gene matches: 7.

The chain combines TRBV7-9 with TRBJ2-5, with D possibly matching TRBD2 (6 bases). Germline CDR1 is SEHNR and CDR2 is FQNEAQ (reference sequence). V shed 1 base and J shed 5 bases, with 14 bases lying between them. The CDR3 is made up of 15 amino acids. Written as DNA, the CDR3 is TGTGCCAGCAGCTTAGGCGAAGGACTATTCGAGACCCAGTACTTC. Translated, it gives CASSLGEGLFETQYF. Filled out from reference TRBV7-9 and TRBJ2-5, the complete variable domain reads DTGVSQNPRHKITKRGQNVTFRCDPISEHNRLYWYRQTLGQGPEFLTYFQNEAQLEKSRLLSDRFSAERPKGSFSTLEIQRTEQGDSAMYLCASSLGEGLFETQYFGPGTRLLVL.